This T cell receptor (beta chain) was sequenced during a study of identifying expanded T cells in peripheral blood. Produced via immunoSEQ multiplex PCR; TCRdb's table is partial and in-frame only. This sample has under 95,000 clones, with approximately 91% found just once. The study, taken as a whole, reports: Across healthy donors, higher total template counts meant significantly greater approximately two-week count variance. Over about two and four weeks, about 15 and 19 clones changed, versus around 1.3 between replicates.

The CDR3 loop spans 14 amino acids. Germline V CDR1 and CDR2: SGHAT, FQNNGV. V lost 1 base and J lost 4, with 9 bases in between. This clone is a singleton in its sample. Its target is not known. Healthy donors had no documented immune events, such as infections, while sampled. The sequenced sample was blood. The rearrangement uses TRBV11-2 and TRBJ2-3, with a weak D call TRBD2 (6 bases). The clonotype originates from a person between 18 and 70 years old in good health. In DNA, the CDR3 is TGTGCCAGCAGCTTAGCGACTAGATCAGATACGCAGTATTTT. Translation: CASSLATRSDTQYF.